Listed below are T cell receptor beta chains from one sample, sequenced in a study of long-term antiretroviral therapy in people with HIV. Assay used: immunoSEQ multiplex PCR; TCRdb lists only in-frame clones, some missing. There are 25,000 to 35,000 clones in the sample; 85% to 90% occur only once, and 3.6% lies in the top ten. Sequenced material: unsorted PBMCs, taken 1.8 years after starting antiretroviral therapy. These TCRs come from a woman aged 18-29 years with HIV. Each CDR3 is given with its conserved first and last residue. Each record gives: J gene, clone size, D gene, CDR3 length, V gene, CDR3 DNA, CDR3 protein. A D gene is named only where the DNA matches it firmly. Some rows have no size entry. The others give once, few or many, or a class for an expanded clone.

J gene: TRBJ2-7
clone size: once
D gene: NA
CDR3 length: 12
V gene: TRBV5-6
CDR3 DNA: TGTGCCAGCAGCTTGGGAAACCCCGAGCAGTACTTC
CDR3 protein: CASSLGNPEQYF

J gene: TRBJ2-3
clone size: NA
D gene: NA
CDR3 length: 15
V gene: TRBV7-2
CDR3 DNA: TGTGCCAGCAGCTTAGGGGGAGGGGGGGCAGATACGCAGTATTTT
CDR3 protein: CASSLGGGGADTQYF

J gene: TRBJ2-7
clone size: NA
D gene: TRBD2
CDR3 length: 13
V gene: TRBV5-1
CDR3 DNA: TGCGCCAGCAGCATGAGCGGGAGCTACGAGCAGTACTTC
CDR3 protein: CASSMSGSYEQYF

J gene: TRBJ2-3
clone size: NA
D gene: NA
CDR3 length: 14
V gene: TRBV19
CDR3 DNA: TGTGCCAGTAGTAGCTGGGAGACGACAGATACGCAGTATTTT
CDR3 protein: CASSSWETTDTQYF

J gene: TRBJ1-5
clone size: few
D gene: NA
CDR3 length: 13
V gene: TRBV19
CDR3 DNA: TGTGCCAGTAGTTCTTCCCAAAATCAGCCCCAGCATTTT
CDR3 protein: CASSSSQNQPQHF

J gene: TRBJ1-5
clone size: few
D gene: NA
CDR3 length: 16
V gene: TRBV7-6
CDR3 DNA: TGTGCCAGCAGCTTAGCGGTTTCGGGTGGGAATCAGCCCCAGCATTTT
CDR3 protein: CASSLAVSGGNQPQHF

J gene: TRBJ2-7
clone size: NA
D gene: NA
CDR3 length: 13
V gene: TRBV7-2
CDR3 DNA: TGTGCCAGCAGCTTTTCAATCCCTTACGAGCAGTACTTC
CDR3 protein: CASSFSIPYEQYF

J gene: TRBJ2-7
clone size: NA
D gene: TRBD2
CDR3 length: 14
V gene: TRBV4-1
CDR3 DNA: TGCGCCAGCAGCCAAACTAGCGGTTCCTACGAGCAGTACTTC
CDR3 protein: CASSQTSGSYEQYF

J gene: TRBJ1-5
clone size: once
D gene: NA
CDR3 length: 14
V gene: TRBV2
CDR3 DNA: TGTGCCAGCAGCGAGACAAGTCTAGATCAGCCCCAGCATTTT
CDR3 protein: CASSETSLDQPQHF

J gene: TRBJ1-3
clone size: NA
D gene: NA
CDR3 length: 13
V gene: TRBV11-2
CDR3 DNA: TGTGCCAGCAGGAGGACCTCTGGAAACACCATATATTTT
CDR3 protein: CASRRTSGNTIYF

J gene: TRBJ1-1
clone size: NA
D gene: TRBD1
CDR3 length: 15
V gene: TRBV7-9
CDR3 DNA: TGTGCCAGCAGCCTGGGGGGACAGGGTCTACCTGAAGCTTTCTTT
CDR3 protein: CASSLGGQGLPEAFF

J gene: TRBJ2-6
clone size: NA
D gene: TRBD1
CDR3 length: 19
V gene: TRBV15
CDR3 DNA: TGTGCCACCAGGCCCGAAATGACAGGGGCAGCATCTGGGGCCAACGTCCTGACTTTC
CDR3 protein: CATRPEMTGAASGANVLTF

J gene: TRBJ2-1
clone size: few
D gene: TRBD2
CDR3 length: 17
V gene: TRBV9
CDR3 DNA: TGTGCCAGCAGCGGGTCAGAGACTAGCGGGAGATACAATGAGCAGTTCTTC
CDR3 protein: CASSGSETSGRYNEQFF

J gene: TRBJ2-1
clone size: NA
D gene: NA
CDR3 length: 16
V gene: TRBV28
CDR3 DNA: TGTGCCAGTCCGCCCGGGCGGTGGCGGTCCTACAATGAGCAGTTCTTC
CDR3 protein: CASPPGRWRSYNEQFF

J gene: TRBJ2-1
clone size: NA
D gene: TRBD1
CDR3 length: 15
V gene: TRBV25-1
CDR3 DNA: TGTGCCAGCAGTGACCCGGGACAGGTGTACAATGAGCAGTTCTTC
CDR3 protein: CASSDPGQVYNEQFF

J gene: TRBJ1-2
clone size: NA
D gene: NA
CDR3 length: 13
V gene: TRBV7-3
CDR3 DNA: TGTGCCAGCAGCTTAGGGCCCCGTTATGGCTACACCTTC
CDR3 protein: CASSLGPRYGYTF

J gene: TRBJ2-7
clone size: NA
D gene: NA
CDR3 length: 18
V gene: TRBV5-1
CDR3 DNA: TGCGCCAGCAGCTTGCGGGCAGGGCTGGCGACACGGTCCTACGAGCAGTACTTC
CDR3 protein: CASSLRAGLATRSYEQYF

J gene: TRBJ2-1
clone size: NA
D gene: TRBD2
CDR3 length: 16
V gene: TRBV7-3
CDR3 DNA: TGTGCCAGCAGCCCCACTAGCGGCCAAGTGAACAATGAGCAGTTCTTC
CDR3 protein: CASSPTSGQVNNEQFF

J gene: TRBJ2-7
clone size: NA
D gene: TRBD1
CDR3 length: 16
V gene: TRBV5-6
CDR3 DNA: TGTGCCAGCAGCTTTTTTTCAGGACAGGGGGCCTACGAGCAGTACTTC
CDR3 protein: CASSFFSGQGAYEQYF

J gene: TRBJ2-1
clone size: NA
D gene: TRBD2
CDR3 length: 19
V gene: TRBV9
CDR3 DNA: TGTGCCAGCAGCGTCCACCCGGGACTAGCGGGAGGGACCTACAATGAGCAGTTCTTC
CDR3 protein: CASSVHPGLAGGTYNEQFF

J gene: TRBJ1-2
clone size: NA
D gene: NA
CDR3 length: 13
V gene: TRBV6-5
CDR3 DNA: TGTGCCAGCAGTTCTCCTCACCTCATGGGCTACACCTTC
CDR3 protein: CASSSPHLMGYTF

J gene: TRBJ2-7
clone size: NA
D gene: NA
CDR3 length: 13
V gene: TRBV4-3
CDR3 DNA: TGCGCCAGCAGCCAAGACTATTCCTACGAGCAGTACTTC
CDR3 protein: CASSQDYSYEQYF

J gene: TRBJ1-1
clone size: NA
D gene: TRBD1
CDR3 length: 15
V gene: TRBV6-6
CDR3 DNA: TGTGCCAGCAGCTTACTTGACAGGGCGAACACTGAAGCTTTCTTT
CDR3 protein: CASSLLDRANTEAFF

J gene: TRBJ1-2
clone size: NA
D gene: NA
CDR3 length: 12
V gene: TRBV6-6
CDR3 DNA: TGTGCCAGCAGTTACGTAGGGGATGGCTACACCTTC
CDR3 protein: CASSYVGDGYTF

J gene: TRBJ2-5
clone size: NA
D gene: NA
CDR3 length: 12
V gene: TRBV27
CDR3 DNA: TGTGCCAGCAGTTTGGGGTTGGGGACCCAGTACTTC
CDR3 protein: CASSLGLGTQYF

J gene: TRBJ2-7
clone size: NA
D gene: NA
CDR3 length: 15
V gene: TRBV9
CDR3 DNA: TGTGCCAGCAGCGTACGTTGGCAGGACTCCTACGAGCAGTACTTC
CDR3 protein: CASSVRWQDSYEQYF

J gene: TRBJ2-3
clone size: once
D gene: TRBD2
CDR3 length: 16
V gene: TRBV11-2
CDR3 DNA: TGTGCCAGCAGCTCAGAGACTAGCGGGAGAACAGATACGCAGTATTTT
CDR3 protein: CASSSETSGRTDTQYF

J gene: TRBJ1-1
clone size: NA
D gene: NA
CDR3 length: 14
V gene: TRBV4-2
CDR3 DNA: TGTGCCAGCAGCTATAAGGCAGCGAACACTGAAGCTTTCTTT
CDR3 protein: CASSYKAANTEAFF

J gene: TRBJ2-7
clone size: NA
D gene: NA
CDR3 length: 14
V gene: TRBV27
CDR3 DNA: TGTGCCAGCAGTTTATCCGGGGCTTTGAGCGAGCAGTACTTC
CDR3 protein: CASSLSGALSEQYF

J gene: TRBJ1-3
clone size: few
D gene: NA
CDR3 length: 17
V gene: TRBV7-9
CDR3 DNA: TGTGCCAGCAGCTTAGCTGACCTGGGCTTCTCCGGAAACACCATATATTTT
CDR3 protein: CASSLADLGFSGNTIYF

J gene: TRBJ2-7
clone size: NA
D gene: NA
CDR3 length: 14
V gene: TRBV27
CDR3 DNA: TGTGCCAGCAGTCCCCCGACAGGCTCCTACGAGCAGTACTTC
CDR3 protein: CASSPPTGSYEQYF

J gene: TRBJ2-3
clone size: few
D gene: TRBD2
CDR3 length: 17
V gene: TRBV2
CDR3 DNA: TGTGCCAGCAGTGAGGCTAGCGGGAGGATTAGCACAGATACGCAGTATTTT
CDR3 protein: CASSEASGRISTDTQYF

J gene: TRBJ1-5
clone size: NA
D gene: NA
CDR3 length: 15
V gene: TRBV6-6
CDR3 DNA: TGTGCCAGCAGTTACTCCCAGGGAAGCAATCAGCCCCAGCATTTT
CDR3 protein: CASSYSQGSNQPQHF

J gene: TRBJ2-1
clone size: NA
D gene: NA
CDR3 length: 15
V gene: TRBV4-3
CDR3 DNA: TGCGCCAGCAGCCAAAGAATGATAGTCGGGAATGAGCAGTTCTTC
CDR3 protein: CASSQRMIVGNEQFF

J gene: TRBJ2-7
clone size: NA
D gene: NA
CDR3 length: 14
V gene: TRBV5-6
CDR3 DNA: TGTGCCAGCAGTAAATGGGCAGGGGCCTACGAGCAGTACTTC
CDR3 protein: CASSKWAGAYEQYF

J gene: TRBJ2-7
clone size: NA
D gene: TRBD2
CDR3 length: 17
V gene: TRBV19
CDR3 DNA: TGTGCCAGTAGTATAGCCCCTGGGGGGGAAGAAGGCTACGAGCAGTACTTC
CDR3 protein: CASSIAPGGEEGYEQYF

J gene: TRBJ1-2
clone size: NA
D gene: NA
CDR3 length: 15
V gene: TRBV10-3
CDR3 DNA: TGTGCCATCAGTGAGTCGTCAGGGGCATCTCATGGCTACACCTTC
CDR3 protein: CAISESSGASHGYTF

J gene: TRBJ1-1
clone size: NA
D gene: NA
CDR3 length: 17
V gene: TRBV4-3
CDR3 DNA: TGCGCCAGCAGCCAATCCCTCGGGGGGCAGATTAACACTGAAGCTTTCTTT
CDR3 protein: CASSQSLGGQINTEAFF

J gene: TRBJ2-1
clone size: once
D gene: TRBD2
CDR3 length: 15
V gene: TRBV19
CDR3 DNA: TGTGCCAGTAGTATAGGAGGGACTAGCGTGAATGAGCAGTTCTTC
CDR3 protein: CASSIGGTSVNEQFF

J gene: TRBJ1-6
clone size: once
D gene: NA
CDR3 length: 14
V gene: TRBV6-1
CDR3 DNA: TGTGCCAGCAGCCTAGGACAGCTTAATTCACCCCTCCACTTT
CDR3 protein: CASSLGQLNSPLHF

J gene: TRBJ1-5
clone size: NA
D gene: NA
CDR3 length: 15
V gene: TRBV2
CDR3 DNA: TGTGCCAGCAGCCCAGAGAAGGTCGTTAATCAGCCCCAGCATTTT
CDR3 protein: CASSPEKVVNQPQHF

J gene: TRBJ2-7
clone size: NA
D gene: TRBD2
CDR3 length: 18
V gene: TRBV27
CDR3 DNA: TGTGCCAGCAGTTTGGGGACTAGCGGGTCTACTCCCCTCTACGAGCAGTACTTC
CDR3 protein: CASSLGTSGSTPLYEQYF

J gene: TRBJ2-7
clone size: NA
D gene: NA
CDR3 length: 13
V gene: TRBV19
CDR3 DNA: TGTGCCAGTAGTATGACTAGTAGGGACGAGCAGTACTTC
CDR3 protein: CASSMTSRDEQYF

J gene: TRBJ2-3
clone size: NA
D gene: NA
CDR3 length: 17
V gene: TRBV7-9
CDR3 DNA: TGTGCCAGCAGCCAGGGGGTAGTGGAGGGCCGCACAGATACGCAGTATTTT
CDR3 protein: CASSQGVVEGRTDTQYF

J gene: TRBJ2-7
clone size: NA
D gene: NA
CDR3 length: 13
V gene: TRBV6-5
CDR3 DNA: TGTGCCAGCAGCCGCTCAAACAGGGACGAGCAGTACTTC
CDR3 protein: CASSRSNRDEQYF

J gene: TRBJ2-3
clone size: few
D gene: TRBD2
CDR3 length: 15
V gene: TRBV7-3
CDR3 DNA: TGTGCCAGCAGCTTATATAGCGGGTCCACAGATACGCAGTATTTT
CDR3 protein: CASSLYSGSTDTQYF

J gene: TRBJ2-4
clone size: few
D gene: TRBD2
CDR3 length: 12
V gene: TRBV2
CDR3 DNA: TGTGCCAGCAGACGGGACTACGCCGGGGAGTACTTC
CDR3 protein: CASRRDYAGEYF

J gene: TRBJ2-2
clone size: NA
D gene: NA
CDR3 length: 15
V gene: TRBV19
CDR3 DNA: TGTGCCAGTAGTCTCCAGACAGCGCCCACCGGGGAGCTGTTTTTT
CDR3 protein: CASSLQTAPTGELFF

J gene: TRBJ2-2
clone size: NA
D gene: NA
CDR3 length: 13
V gene: TRBV7-9
CDR3 DNA: TGTGCACCCGGTCGCGAAAGAGGGGGGGAGCTGTTTTTT
CDR3 protein: CAPGRERGGELFF

J gene: TRBJ2-5
clone size: NA
D gene: TRBD2
CDR3 length: 19
V gene: TRBV9
CDR3 DNA: TGTGCCAGCAGCCCGAGGGGTTCCTGGCGGGAGGAACGCCAAGAGACCCAGTACTTC
CDR3 protein: CASSPRGSWREERQETQYF

J gene: TRBJ2-7
clone size: NA
D gene: TRBD2
CDR3 length: 15
V gene: TRBV6-5
CDR3 DNA: TGTGCCAGCAGTTACGGATCGGGAGGGCCGGATGAGCAGTACTTC
CDR3 protein: CASSYGSGGPDEQYF

J gene: TRBJ1-1
clone size: NA
D gene: NA
CDR3 length: 13
V gene: TRBV19
CDR3 DNA: TGTGCCGGATCATCCACAGTGAACACTGAAGCTTTCTTT
CDR3 protein: CAGSSTVNTEAFF

J gene: TRBJ2-7
clone size: NA
D gene: NA
CDR3 length: 14
V gene: TRBV27
CDR3 DNA: TGTGCCAGCAGTTTAGGACTACCTCGGGACGAGCAGTACTTC
CDR3 protein: CASSLGLPRDEQYF

J gene: TRBJ1-2
clone size: NA
D gene: NA
CDR3 length: 16
V gene: TRBV27
CDR3 DNA: TGTGCCAGCAGTTTAAATTGGGACATAACTAACTATGGCTACACCTTC
CDR3 protein: CASSLNWDITNYGYTF

J gene: TRBJ2-1
clone size: NA
D gene: NA
CDR3 length: 15
V gene: TRBV11-2
CDR3 DNA: TGTGCCAGCAGCCGTGGAACTACCTCCTACAATGAGCAGTTCTTC
CDR3 protein: CASSRGTTSYNEQFF

J gene: TRBJ2-1
clone size: NA
D gene: TRBD2
CDR3 length: 17
V gene: TRBV7-3
CDR3 DNA: TGTGCCAGCAGCTCGAGGACTAGCGGGAGGGCAAAGAATGAGCAGTTCTTC
CDR3 protein: CASSSRTSGRAKNEQFF